A selection of T cell receptor beta chains follows, all from one sample in a study of technical replicates of blood from a handful of donors. This table comes from immunoSEQ multiplex PCR, and its TCRdb copy is limited to in-frame clones, with some not included. The sample holds roughly 50,000 clones, around 95% seen once. Sequenced input: PBMCs. The source is a human donor in good health. Some clones in this sample may be carry-over from other donors' samples. Each CDR3 is given with its conserved first and last residue. A D gene is named only where the DNA matches it firmly. The size of a clone is reported for some rows only, either as once, few or many, or as a class for expanded clones.

TRBJ1-6 . TRBV5-5 TRBD1 TGTGCCAGCAGCTTGGTGGGGACAGCGATTAATTCACCCCTCCACTTT CASSLVGTAINSPLHF
TRBJ1-6 . TRBV2 . TGTGCCAGCAGGAGGACACAATATAATTCACCCCTCCACTTT CASRRTQYNSPLHF
TRBJ2-5 . TRBV7-7 TRBD2 TGTGCCAGCAGCCGGACTAGCGGGGGGGAGACCCAGTACTTC CASSRTSGGETQYF
TRBJ2-1 . TRBV7-2 TRBD2 TGTGCCAGCAGCACAATAGCGGGAACGGGGCAGTTCTTC CASSTIAGTGQFF
TRBJ2-1 once TRBV27 TRBD2 TGTGCCAGCAGGGGGACTAGCGTGAACAATGAGCAGTTCTTC CASRGTSVNNEQFF
TRBJ1-2 . TRBV7-3 . TGTGCCAGCAGCCAAGGAGCCTCTGGGGGCTACACCTTC CASSQGASGGYTF
TRBJ1-5 . TRBV15 . TGTGCCACCAGCGGACACCTTAGCAATCAGCCCCAGCATTTT CATSGHLSNQPQHF
TRBJ1-2 . TRBV5-4 TRBD1 TGTGCCAGCAGCCCTGACAGGGTGAGCTATGGCTACACCTTC CASSPDRVSYGYTF
TRBJ1-2 . TRBV30 TRBD1 TGTGCCTCCCGCAGGGGGCAGGCCTATGGCTACACCTTC CASRRGQAYGYTF
TRBJ1-5 once TRBV2 TRBD1 TGTGCCAGCTCACAGGGGGAGTTCGGGAATCAGCCCCAGCATTTT CASSQGEFGNQPQHF
TRBJ2-3 few TRBV4-3 TRBD2 TGCGCCAGCAGCCCGCTAGCGGGGGAGGATACGCAGTATTTT CASSPLAGEDTQYF
TRBJ2-1 . TRBV6-5 . TGTGCCAGCAGTACCCCTACCTACAATGAGCAGTTCTTC CASSTPTYNEQFF
TRBJ1-4 . TRBV5-1 . TGCGCCAGCAGCTTGTTAAATCGGGATGGGGAAAAACTGTTTTTT CASSLLNRDGEKLFF
TRBJ2-5 medium-sized TRBV13 TRBD1 TGTGCCAGCAGGGGACAGGGGGACCAAGAGACCCAGTACTTC CASRGQGDQETQYF
TRBJ2-2 few TRBV7-6 . TGTGCCAGCAGCCCAGACAGATACACCGGGGAGCTGTTTTTT CASSPDRYTGELFF
TRBJ1-1 . TRBV5-2 . TGCGCCAGCAGCTTAGGGACAGGGGGTGCTGAAGCTTTCTTT CASSLGTGGAEAFF